The 27 T cell receptor beta chains below come from one sample, sequenced in a study of blood T cell repertoires in COVID-19. TCRdb's table, derived via immunoSEQ multiplex PCR, lists solely in-frame clones and lacks some. The repertoire holds 150,000 to 200,000 clones, with roughly nine tenths as singletons. Sample: peripheral blood. The origin of the receptors is a man aged 65-85 years with active or convalescent COVID-19.

V is TRBV7-2 and J is TRBJ2-7; weak D call: TRBD1 (6 bases). Germline assignment: CDR1 SGHTA and CDR2 FQGNSA. Trimming took off 4 bases at V and 6 bases at J, with 10 bases between the two ends. The length of the CDR3 is 12 residues. In DNA, the CDR3 is TGTGCCAGCAGCTCCCCCAGGGGCGAGCAGTACTTC. It translates to CASSSPRGEQYF.

The genes are TRBV5-1 and TRBJ2-7; D is ambiguous. This CDR3 has 15 amino acids. Per the germline V gene, CDR1 is SGHRS and CDR2 is YFSETQ. Trimming took off 1 base at V and 1 base at J, with 12 bases between the two ends. DNA for the CDR3: TGCGCCAGCAGCTTGTCGGTTTATCCGTCCTACGAGCAGTACTTC. It encodes CASSLSVYPSYEQYF.

This chain links TRBV3-1 (or the pseudogene TRBV3-2) with TRBJ2-1; 8 bases are shared with TRBD2. V trimming: 4 bases; J trimming: 5 bases; junction bases outside the gene matches: 7. CDR3 length: 15 amino acids. Germline assignment: CDR1 LGHDT and CDR2 YNNKEL (reference sequence). The CDR3 coding sequence is TGTGCCAGCAGCCGTGGTAGCGGGATCGACAATGAGCAGTTCTTC. This translates into CASSRGSGIDNEQFF.

CDR3 sequence reads: CASSPDRVVGETQYF. CDR3 nucleotide sequence: TGCGCCAGCAGCCCCGACAGGGTGGTTGGGGAGACCCAGTACTTC. The chain carries TRBV5-1 and TRBJ2-5; 7 bases are a match to TRBD1. This CDR3 contains 15 residues. With 4 bases clipped from V and 5 bases from J, the junction kept 11 bases outside the gene matches. Germline values: CDR1 SGHRS, CDR2 YFSETQ.

The V and J genes are TRBV19 and TRBJ2-1, with a weak D call TRBD2 (9 bases). The CDR3 has 18 amino acids. V lost 1 base to trimming and J lost 5 bases, with 21 bases between them. The V gene's germline CDR1 is LNHDA and CDR2 SQIVND (reference sequence). The CDR3 DNA reads TGTGCCAGTAGTATAGTCCCTCAGGGGGCTAGCGGGAACAATGAGCAGTTCTTC. Protein product: CASSIVPQGASGNNEQFF. Supplemented by reference TRBV19 and TRBJ2-1, the full variable domain reads DGGITQSPKYLFRKEGQNVTLSCEQNLNHDAMYWYRQDPGQGLRLIYYSQIVNDFQKGDIAEGYSVSREKKESFPLTVTSAQKNPTAFYLCASSIVPQGASGNNEQFFGPGTRLTVL.

The J gene is TRBJ1-4, the V gene TRBV18, with D uncertain. V shed 0 bases and J shed 7 bases, with 12 bases lying between them. Germline CDR1 is KGHSH and CDR2 is LQKENI. There are 15 residues in the CDR3. CDR3 amino acids: CASSPPPVSGEKLFF. The CDR3 DNA is TGTGCCAGCTCACCACCTCCGGTTTCTGGTGAAAAACTGTTTTTT.

The genes are TRBV11-2 and TRBJ2-7, with a weak D call TRBD2 (5 bases). Germline loops: CDR1 SGHAT, CDR2 FQNNGV. The CDR3 covers 17 residues. Between the trimmed V and J ends, which lost 5 bases and 3 bases, there was a span of 23 bases. CDR3 region: CASSTPASTSQGYEQYF. For the CDR3, the DNA is TGTGCCAGCAGCACCCCCGCTAGCACAAGTCAAGGCTACGAGCAGTACTTC.

The chain combines TRBV15 with TRBJ2-7; tentative D call: TRBD1 (5 bases). V shed 0 bases and J shed 7 bases, with 16 bases lying between them. Germline assignment: CDR1 LNHNV and CDR2 YYDKDF (reference sequence). The CDR3 contains 15 residues. The CDR3 region has the DNA TGTGCCACCAGCAGAGATCCCGGCAGGAAGGGGGAGCAGTACTTC. As protein: CATSRDPGRKGEQYF. The whole variable domain, remainder taken from reference TRBV15 and TRBJ2-7, is DAMVIQNPRYQVTQFGKPVTLSCSQTLNHNVMYWYQQKSSQAPKLLFHYYDKDFNNEADTPDNFQSRRPNTSFCFLDIRSPGLGDTAMYLCATSRDPGRKGEQYFGPGTRLTVT.

V usage is TRBV18 and J usage is TRBJ1-1, with D possibly TRBD1 on 5 matching bases. V lost 0 bases and J 2 bases, leaving 13 bases between the germline ends. Germline assignment: CDR1 KGHSH and CDR2 LQKENI. This CDR3 is 16 amino acids long. CDR3: CASSPPGQGANTEAFF. The CDR3 coding sequence is TGTGCCAGCTCACCACCGGGGCAGGGCGCCAACACTGAAGCTTTCTTT.

The chain recombines TRBV15 with TRBJ1-5; 7 bases align to TRBD1. CDR3 length: 15 residues. The V segment lost 3 bases and the J segment 4 bases; nucleotides outside the gene matches: 6. The V gene's germline CDR1 is LNHNV and CDR2 YYDKDF (reference sequence). The CDR3 is CATSSRGTANQPQHF. CDR3 DNA: TGTGCCACCAGCAGCCGCGGGACAGCTAATCAGCCCCAGCATTTT.

The chain has TRBV5-1 and TRBJ1-4; possible D gene TRBD1, 5 bases. The CDR3 runs 15 residues. Germline V CDR1 and CDR2: SGHRS, YFSETQ. The ends were cut back, 0 bases at V and 8 bases at J, with 14 bases in the middle. CDR3 sequence reads: CASSLDVGVWEKLFF. The CDR3 bases are TGCGCCAGCAGCTTGGACGTAGGGGTCTGGGAAAAACTGTTTTTT.

The V gene is TRBV7-9, the J gene TRBJ1-1; 8 bases are a match to TRBD1. CDR1 is SEHNR and CDR2 is FQNEAQ in the germline V gene (reference sequence). The CDR3 runs 16 residues. The junction had 13 bases not matched to a gene; V was cut back by 6 bases and J by 4 bases. The DNA of the CDR3 is TGTGCCAGCAGACACCCGAATACAGGGGGGGGCACTGAAGCTTTCTTT. This translates into CASRHPNTGGGTEAFF.

V gene TRBV18 combines with J gene TRBJ1-2; 8 bases map to TRBD1. Germline CDR1 KGHSH, CDR2 LQKENI. Trimming took 5 bases from V and 7 from J; bases not matched to a gene: 15. The CDR3 has 16 amino acids. The CDR3: CASSTRQGKTRPGYTF. In nucleotides, the CDR3 is TGTGCCAGCTCAACTCGACAGGGGAAGACGAGACCTGGCTACACCTTC.

In its sample, this clone was seen a few times. The chain carries TRBV7-2 and TRBJ2-1, with 9 bases lining up with TRBD2. The CDR3 contains 16 residues. V lost 4 bases to trimming and J lost 9 bases; unmatched junction nucleotides: 13. CDR1 and CDR2 from the germline V gene are SGHTA and FQGNSA. CDR3 DNA: TGTGCCAGCAGCTCCGACCTAGCGGGAATATGGAGTGAGCAGTTCTTC. This gives the protein CASSSDLAGIWSEQFF.

The rearrangement links TRBV2 to TRBJ1-5, with 9 bases matching TRBD1. The CDR3 totals 15 residues. With V trimmed by 7 bases and J by 1 base, 5 bases remained unmatched. CDR1 SNHLY and CDR2 FYNNEI come from the germline V gene. The DNA for the CDR3 is TGTGCCAGCAACAAGGACAGGGGAAGCAATCAGCCCCAGCATTTT. Protein: CASNKDRGSNQPQHF.

This chain links TRBV6-2 or TRBV6-3 with TRBJ2-7; 11 positions match TRBD1. The junction had 9 bases not matched to a gene; V was cut back by 5 bases and J by 6 bases. CDR3 length equals 15 residues. The germline V gene encodes CDR1 MNHEY and CDR2 SVGEGT. The CDR3 nucleotides read TGTGCCAGCAGTCCCTCCGGGACAGGGGGTATCGAGCAGTACTTC. This encodes CASSPSGTGGIEQYF.

This clone was seen once. V and J are TRBV19 and TRBJ2-3; D perhaps matches TRBD2 (5 bases). CDR1 and CDR2 from the germline V gene are LNHDA and SQIVND (reference sequence). The V end lost 5 bases, the J end lost 0 bases, and 12 bases lay between the germline ends. CDR3 length: 15 amino acids. CDR3 in DNA: TGTGCCAGTAGTCCAGGACTGCGTAGCACAGATACGCAGTATTTT. It encodes CASSPGLRSTDTQYF.

In its sample, this clone was seen once. The CDR3 region is CASREDLFGYTF. CDR3 sequence (DNA): TGTGCCAGCAGGGAGGACCTATTTGGCTACACCTTC. The rearrangement links TRBV28 to TRBJ1-2; no definite D call. Germline loops: CDR1 MDHEN, CDR2 SYDVKM. CDR3 size: 12 residues. Trimming took 6 bases from V and 7 from J, leaving 12 bases between them.

V gene TRBV7-8 combines with J gene TRBJ1-3; TRBD1 matches 8 bases. V lost 5 bases to trimming and J lost 4 bases; unmatched junction nucleotides: 4. CDR1 is SGHVS and CDR2 is FQNEAQ in the germline V gene. The CDR3 is 14 residues long. The CDR3 sequence is CASSPGQGGNTIYF. DNA of the CDR3: TGTGCCAGCAGCCCCGGACAGGGAGGAAACACCATATATTTT. The full variable domain, in which reference TRBV7-8 and TRBJ1-3 provide the parts outside the CDR3, is GAGVSQSPRYKVAKRGQDVALRCDPISGHVSLFWYQQALGQGPEFLTYFQNEAQLDKSGLPSDRFFAERPEGSVSTLKIQRTQQEDSAVYLCASSPGQGGNTIYFGEGSWLTVV.

The rearrangement uses TRBV18 and TRBJ1-1; 7 nucleotides line up with TRBD1. The V gene's germline CDR1 is KGHSH and CDR2 LQKENI. The length of the CDR3 is 15 residues. J was trimmed by 1 base and V by 4 bases; bases with no gene match: 6. The CDR3 DNA reads TGTGCCAGCTCACTACAGGGGACTCGGAACACTGAAGCTTTCTTT. This encodes CASSLQGTRNTEAFF.

J is TRBJ1-4 and V is TRBV5-1; D gene uncertain. The CDR3 length is 14 residues. Trimming removed 2 bases from V and 3 bases from J, with 8 bases in between. CDR1 and CDR2 (germline): SGHRS, YFSETQ. The DNA of the CDR3 is TGCGCCAGCAGCTTCGGCGGTTCTAATGAAAAACTGTTTTTT. This sequence encodes CASSFGGSNEKLFF. The variable domain in full, completed from reference TRBV5-1 and TRBJ1-4, reads KAGVTQTPRYLIKTRGQQVTLSCSPISGHRSVSWYQQTPGQGLQFLFEYFSETQRNKGNFPGRFSGRQFSNSRSEMNVSTLELGDSALYLCASSFGGSNEKLFFGSGTQLSVL.

This clone was seen once. This chain connects TRBV7-2 to TRBJ2-7; maybe TRBD2 (6 bases). Germline V gene sequence: CDR1 SGHTA, CDR2 FQGNSA. This CDR3 has 16 residues. V was trimmed by 2 bases and J by 3 bases, leaving 17 bases between them. CDR3 sequence (DNA): TGTGCCAGCAGCTTAATTATGGGGGGAGGTGTCTACGAGCAGTACTTC. Amino acids: CASSLIMGGGVYEQYF.

This clone was observed a few times. The chain joins TRBV7-9 to TRBJ2-6; 9 bases fit TRBD1. Germline V gives CDR1 SEHNR, CDR2 FQNEAQ (reference sequence). The CDR3 contains 18 residues. V was pared by 2 bases and J by 1 base, with 6 bases of the junction left unmatched. The CDR3 loop reads CASSLWGTGRSGANVLTF. For the CDR3, the DNA is TGTGCCAGCAGCTTATGGGGGACAGGGAGGTCTGGGGCCAACGTCCTGACTTTC.

The genes are TRBV10-3 and TRBJ1-1; a possible D gene is TRBD1 (6 bases). This CDR3 region has 14 residues. Germline CDR1 is ENHRY and CDR2 is SYGVKD. Trimming took off 10 bases at V and 0 bases at J, with 15 bases between the two ends. DNA for the CDR3: TGTGCCACCCGGACAGCCGCGATGAACACTGAAGCTTTCTTT. Protein sequence: CATRTAAMNTEAFF.

This rearrangement joins TRBV30 to TRBJ1-2, with D uncertain. CDR1 and CDR2 (germline): GTSNPN, SVGIG (reference sequence). Trimming pared 3 bases from V and 8 bases from J, leaving 13 bases between. The CDR3 is 12 amino acids. In DNA, the CDR3 is TGTGCCTGGAGGGGGAGAGCCTTAGGCTACACCTTC. Encoded protein: CAWRGRALGYTF.

The genes are TRBV11-2 and TRBJ2-7; 8 positions agree with TRBD2. CDR1 SGHAT and CDR2 FQNNGV come from the germline V gene. The trim removed 2 bases at V and 7 bases at J, leaving 19 bases unmatched. This CDR3 has 18 residues. The CDR3 nucleotides read TGTGCCAGCAGCTTAAGCAGTAGACTAGCGAAACCCCTCGAGGAGCAGTACTTC. Encoded protein: CASSLSSRLAKPLEEQYF. Full variable domain (rest looked up from reference TRBV11-2 and TRBJ2-7): EAGVAQSPRYKIIEKRQSVAFWCNPISGHATLYWYQQILGQGPKLLIQFQNNGVVDDSQLPKDRFSAERLKGVDSTLKIQPAKLEDSAVYLCASSLSSRLAKPLEEQYFGPGTRLTVT.

V and J are TRBV7-2 and TRBJ1-2; tentative D call: TRBD1 (6 bases). The CDR3 consists of 17 residues. Germline CDR1 and CDR2: SGHTA and FQGNSA. Trimming cost V 0 bases and J 3 bases, with 17 bases left between them. The DNA of the CDR3 is TGTGCCAGCAGCTTAGCGCCTGGGGGGGGCGCCGACTATGGCTACACCTTC. Protein: CASSLAPGGGADYGYTF.